The T cell receptor beta chain described here comes from a study of shared clonotypes between healthy human individuals. The study, taken as a whole, reports: As a rule, naive subsets had a larger estimated richness than memory subsets. Shared clonotypes: 4.5% to 6.5% naive CD4, around 3.4% naive CD8, about 2.4% memory CD4, approximately 0.41% memory CD8.

This clone was observed a single time. Its antigen remains unknown. This CDR3 is 12 amino acids long. Germline lookup yields CDR1 GTSNPN and CDR2 SVGIG (reference sequence). V was shortened by 3 bases and J by 5 bases, with 8 bases between the two germline ends. Replicate PCRs for sorted subsets used 200 ng DNA; this equaled 33,000 or so T cell genomes. TCRdb's table, derived via immunoSEQ multiplex PCR, lists solely in-frame clones and lacks some. Seen here are hundreds of thousands of clones, about three quarters observed once, and the top ten hold about 1.7%. The sequenced sample was memory CD4+ T cells sorted from blood. As for subset: CD45RA-negative fraction. The rearrangement uses TRBV30 and TRBJ2-1; the D is unclear. This TCR was recovered from a woman under 40 in good health. CDR3 residues: CAWRGYHNEQFF. Here the CDR3 DNA reads TGTGCCTGGAGGGGATACCACAATGAGCAGTTCTTC.